The source of this T cell receptor beta chain is a study of blood T cell repertoires in COVID-19. Study background: Both acute and convalescent COVID-19 samples were obtained from the United States, Italy and Spain. T cells, B-cell-depleted T cells, or PBMCs supplied cDNA or gDNA.

Deletions cut 10 bases from V and 6 bases from J, with 18 bases between. This CDR3 contains 13 residues. This clone was observed a single time. Authors' methods: Amplification of reference gene primers was used by the study to estimate nucleated cell counts. Produced via immunoSEQ multiplex PCR; TCRdb's table is partial and in-frame only. V and J calls and clone size are as listed in that table; D and trimming were resolved from the DNA. This sample has roughly 230,000 clones; about 85% occur once, and the top ten carry more than 0.75%. The sequenced sample was peripheral blood. The TCR comes from a man aged 40-49 years with acute or convalescent COVID-19. The gene calls are TRBV12-3 or TRBV12-4 and TRBJ1-2; D call uncertain. CDR3 sequence: CATDDTQRDGYTF. DNA of the CDR3: TGTGCCACCGACGACACCCAGCGGGATGGCTACACCTTC.